This T cell receptor (beta chain) was captured in a study of shared clonotypes between healthy human individuals. Produced via immunoSEQ multiplex PCR; TCRdb's table is partial and in-frame only. The sample shows 2 million to 2.5 million clones, approximately 96% of them seen only once. V dropped 5 bases and J dropped 9; count of bases not matched to a gene: 13. CDR3 length: 15 amino acids. Looked up from germline, CDR1 is KGHSH and CDR2 is LQKENI. This clonotype originated in a man between 18 and 29 years old in good health. J is TRBJ1-5 and V is TRBV18, with 7 bases aligning to TRBD1. The sequenced material came from naive CD4+ T cells sorted from blood. Described subset: CD45RA+ positively selected. In DNA form, the CDR3 reads TGTGCCAGCTCAGCCTCCGGGACAGTGGGGCTGCCCCAGCATTTT. Protein: CASSASGTVGLPQHF.